This TCR beta chain was sequenced during a study of T cell repertoires in cytomegalovirus infection. Study-wide findings and caveats: Across the ex vivo response, the dominant clonotypes were HLA-C-restricted CMV-specific TCR beta clonotypes.

CDR3 length equals 14 residues. V dropped 5 bases and J dropped 4; count of bases not matched to a gene: 3. CDR1 and CDR2 from the germline V gene are SGHNT and YENEEA. This clonotype was detected ten times or more. No antigen is known for it. TCRdb ran MiXCR on the reads and lists one entry per CDR3 protein. Of approximately 200,000 distinct CDR3 sequences listed, about 23% were seen once; the top ten hold 15% to 20%. The sequenced material came from CD8+ T cells from PBMCs. This clonotype was sampled from a human donor in good health (CMV status not recorded). Some clones in this sample may be carry-over from other donors' samples. V and J are TRBV11-3 and TRBJ2-5; TRBD2 matches 11 bases. The CDR3 DNA reads TGTGCCAGCAGCCACGGACTAGCGGGAGAGACCCAGTACTTC. Translating it yields CASSHGLAGETQYF.